These T cell receptor beta chains were read from a single sample in a study of control samples from healthy donors and cancer patients. Method: immunoSEQ multiplex PCR; TCRdb's copy keeps in-frame clones and lacks some. The profile shows around 80,000 clones, approximately 90% of them singletons. Material: blood. These receptors were collected from a woman between 50 and 59 years old in good health. The CDR3 runs from the conserved cysteine through the conserved F or W. The D gene is left open where the match is weak. Clone sizes are given selectively: once, few, many, or a class where the clone is expanded.

. | TRBJ2-6 | . | TRBV15 | TGTGCCACCAGTAACAAGCTGGCTGGGGCCAACGTCCTGACTTTC | CATSNKLAGANVLTF
TRBD1 | TRBJ1-1 | . | TRBV9 | TGTGCCAGCAGCCCCCGTTCTGGGACAGGGTGGGGGAACACTGAAGCTTTCTTT | CASSPRSGTGWGNTEAFF
TRBD1 | TRBJ2-4 | once | TRBV2 | TGTGCCAGCAGGGGGACAGGCCTTGGAAACATTCAGTACTTC | CASRGTGLGNIQYF
. | TRBJ1-4 | . | TRBV3-1/TRBV3-2 | TGTGCCAGCCTGGACGGTAATAATGAAAAACTGTTTTTT | CASLDGNNEKLFF
TRBD1 | TRBJ2-7 | once | TRBV30 | TGTGCCTGGGATCCGGGACAGGGTTCCTACGAGCAGTACTTC | CAWDPGQGSYEQYF
TRBD2 | TRBJ2-1 | . | TRBV6-5 | TGTGCCAGCACCACGAGCGGGAACTCCTACAATGAGCAGTTCTTC | CASTTSGNSYNEQFF
TRBD1 | TRBJ1-1 | . | TRBV28 | TGTGCCAGCAGTTTGGACAGGGTCTATTCTGAAGCTTTCTTT | CASSLDRVYSEAFF
TRBD1 | TRBJ1-1 | . | TRBV11-2 | TGTGCCAGCAGCCCATTGGGACAGGGAACTGAAGCTTTCTTT | CASSPLGQGTEAFF
TRBD1 | TRBJ2-7 | . | TRBV7-9 | TGTGCCAGCAGCTCGACAGGGGATGAGCAGTACTTC | CASSSTGDEQYF
. | TRBJ2-7 | . | TRBV5-1 | TGCGCCAGCAGCTTAAGTTTGGGGCCTCATTCCTACGAGCAGTACTTC | CASSLSLGPHSYEQYF
. | TRBJ1-2 | . | TRBV10-1 | TGCGCCAGCACCGTGCCAACATCGCAGGGCTACACCTTC | CASTVPTSQGYTF
TRBD2 | TRBJ2-3 | . | TRBV7-6 | TGTGCCAGCAGCTTAATAGCGGGGGGTAACACAGATACGCAGTATTTT | CASSLIAGGNTDTQYF
. | TRBJ2-2 | . | TRBV24-1 | TGTGCCACCAGTGAGTCCGGAGACAGGATGAACACCGGGGAGCTGTTTTTT | CATSESGDRMNTGELFF
TRBD2 | TRBJ2-3 | few | TRBV4-1 | TGCGCCAGCAGCCAAGATATCGCTAGCGGGGGGCCCACGCAGTATTTT | CASSQDIASGGPTQYF
. | TRBJ1-1 | . | TRBV19 | TGTGCCAGTAGTATGTACCGGCGCGAGAACACTGAAGCTTTCTTT | CASSMYRRENTEAFF
. | TRBJ2-3 | . | TRBV3-1/TRBV3-2 | TGTGCCAGCAGCCAAGGCCAGGGAGATACGCAGTATTTT | CASSQGQGDTQYF
. | TRBJ2-6 | . | TRBV25-1 | TGTGCCAGCAGTGAATTGAGTCTGATTTCTGGGGCCAACGTCCTGACTTTC | CASSELSLISGANVLTF
. | TRBJ2-2 | few | TRBV2 | TGTGCCAGCAGTGGGATGGGTGGAGGGGAGCTGTTTTTT | CASSGMGGGELFF
. | TRBJ1-6 | . | TRBV19 | TGTGCCAGTAGTATGAACGTGTCACCCCTCCACTTT | CASSMNVSPLHF
. | TRBJ2-1 | . | TRBV27 | TGTGCCAGCAATCTACGGGGCTACAATGAGCAGTTCTTC | CASNLRGYNEQFF
. | TRBJ1-1 | . | TRBV30 | TGTGCCTGGAGCCCCGGGGGAGCCATGAACACTGAAGCTTTCTTT | CAWSPGGAMNTEAFF
. | TRBJ2-1 | . | TRBV4-1 | TGCGCCAGCAGCCAAGGTCAGGGATACTACAATGAGCAGTTCTTC | CASSQGQGYYNEQFF
TRBD1 | TRBJ1-6 | . | TRBV5-1 | TGCGCCAGCAGCGAAGGACAGGGGAGGTCACCCCTCCACTTT | CASSEGQGRSPLHF
. | TRBJ1-2 | . | TRBV20-1 | TGCAGTGTACCAGCTAGTGGCTACACCTTC | CSVPASGYTF
. | TRBJ1-2 | . | TRBV7-9 | TGTGCCAGCAGCCAACAGGATGGCTACACCTTC | CASSQQDGYTF
. | TRBJ2-1 | . | TRBV6-5 | TGTGCCAGCAGTTACCGTGATCCTCAGGACAATGAGCAGTTCTTC | CASSYRDPQDNEQFF
. | TRBJ2-2 | . | TRBV2 | TGTGCCAGCAGTCGACAGAACACCGGGGAGCTGTTTTTT | CASSRQNTGELFF
TRBD1 | TRBJ2-1 | once | TRBV2 | TGTGCCAGCAATACGGGACAGGGGGCAGATGAGCAGTTCTTC | CASNTGQGADEQFF
. | TRBJ2-2 | . | TRBV7-2 | TGTGCCAGCAGCGTCACCGGGACTAACACCGGGGAGCTGTTTTTT | CASSVTGTNTGELFF
. | TRBJ2-7 | once | TRBV19 | TGTGCCAGTAGTATCAAACCCCAGGGATACGAGCAGTACTTC | CASSIKPQGYEQYF
. | TRBJ1-5 | . | TRBV7-2 | TGTGCCAGCAGCTTATTTGGGGGTCAGCCCCAGCATTTT | CASSLFGGQPQHF
. | TRBJ1-1 | . | TRBV27 | TGTGCCAGCAGTTTTAGGGAGACAGGAGGGAACACTGAAGCTTTCTTT | CASSFRETGGNTEAFF
. | TRBJ2-5 | . | TRBV19 | TGTGCCAGTAGTATGGCTGGGGGGGCCAGAGAGACCCAGTACTTC | CASSMAGGARETQYF
TRBD2 | TRBJ2-3 | . | TRBV7-8 | TGTGCCAGCAGCAAACTAGCGGGGGGGGCCACAGATACGCAGTATTTT | CASSKLAGGATDTQYF
. | TRBJ2-7 | . | TRBV18 | TGTGCCAGCTCACCACTTAGGTCCGGAAGGGAGCAGTACTTC | CASSPLRSGREQYF
. | TRBJ1-1 | . | TRBV5-4 | TGTGCCAGCAGCTTGGGGGGGGACCCGAGCACTGAAGCTTTCTTT | CASSLGGDPSTEAFF
. | TRBJ2-7 | . | TRBV4-1 | TGCGCCAGCAGCCGTGGACTAAACTACGAGCAGTACTTC | CASSRGLNYEQYF
TRBD2 | TRBJ2-7 | . | TRBV3-1/TRBV3-2 | TGTGCCAGCAGCCAAGAAGGCGGGGGGAACTACGAGCAGTACTTC | CASSQEGGGNYEQYF